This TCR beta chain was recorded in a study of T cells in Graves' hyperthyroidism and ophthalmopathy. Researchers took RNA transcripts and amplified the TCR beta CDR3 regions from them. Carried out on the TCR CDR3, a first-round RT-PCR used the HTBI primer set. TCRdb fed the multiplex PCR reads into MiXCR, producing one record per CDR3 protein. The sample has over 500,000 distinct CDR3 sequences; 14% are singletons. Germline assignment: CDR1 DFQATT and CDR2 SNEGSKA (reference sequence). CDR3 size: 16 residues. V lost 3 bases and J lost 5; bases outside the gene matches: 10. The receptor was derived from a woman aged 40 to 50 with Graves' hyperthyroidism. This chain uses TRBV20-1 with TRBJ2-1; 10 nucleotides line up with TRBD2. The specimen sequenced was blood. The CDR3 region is CSASPPWLAGDNEQFF. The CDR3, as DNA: TGCAGTGCTAGCCCACCATGGCTAGCGGGAGACAATGAGCAGTTCTTC.